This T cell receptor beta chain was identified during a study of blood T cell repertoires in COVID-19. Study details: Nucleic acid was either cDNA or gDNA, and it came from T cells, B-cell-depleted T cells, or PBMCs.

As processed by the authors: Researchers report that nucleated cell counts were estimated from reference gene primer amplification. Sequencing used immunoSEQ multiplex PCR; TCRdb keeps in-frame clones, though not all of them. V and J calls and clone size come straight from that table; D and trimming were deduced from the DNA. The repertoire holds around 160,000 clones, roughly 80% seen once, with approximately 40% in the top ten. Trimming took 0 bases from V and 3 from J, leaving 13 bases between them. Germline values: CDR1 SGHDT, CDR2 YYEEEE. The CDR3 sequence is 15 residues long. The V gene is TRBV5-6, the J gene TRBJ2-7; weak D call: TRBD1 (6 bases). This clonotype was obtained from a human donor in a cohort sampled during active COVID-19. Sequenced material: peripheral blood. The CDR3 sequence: CASSLVGGSLYEQYF. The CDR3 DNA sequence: TGTGCCAGCAGCTTGGTTGGGGGCTCCCTCTACGAGCAGTACTTC.